The 2 T cell receptor beta chains below were found in one sample sequenced in a study of Ad26.COV2.S vaccination and SARS-CoV-2 variants. Treatment described: some 20 received Ad26.COV2.S at low or high dose, single or two shots; roughly five received placebo; per-sample allocation not given. Sampling happened 63 days after the first vaccine or placebo injection. Generated by immunoSEQ multiplex PCR, the TCRdb table keeps only in-frame clones and is missing some. The sample lists 350,000 to 550,000 clones, 85% to 90% seen once, with roughly 2.5% in the top ten. Sequencing was performed on peripheral blood, taken in a trial of Ad26.COV2.S vaccine versus placebo. Receptors were obtained from a person between 18 and 59 years old who received the Ad26.COV2.S COVID-19 vaccine or a placebo.

The chain is built from TRBV5-1 and TRBJ2-7, with TRBD1 identical over 7 bases. Germline assignment: CDR1 SGHRS and CDR2 YFSETQ. V dropped 5 bases and J dropped 0; count of bases not matched to a gene: 20. The CDR3 spans 19 residues. For the CDR3, the DNA is TGCGCCAGCAGTAGCAAAAGTCCCCCGCGCAGGGACAGCTCCTACGAGCAGTACTTC. This sequence encodes CASSSKSPPRRDSSYEQYF.

The table lists this clone with a count of one. This sequence joins TRBV7-2 and TRBJ2-5; 10 bases agree with TRBD2. Germline CDR1 SGHTA, CDR2 FQGNSA. The V gene end was trimmed by 4 bases and the J gene end by 4 bases; junction bases not matched to a gene: 6. The CDR3 runs to 15 residues. Written as DNA, the CDR3 is TGTGCCAGCAGCTCCCGGCTAGCGGGAGCAGAGACCCAGTACTTC. This codes for CASSSRLAGAETQYF.